This TCR beta chain appears in the sequencing data of a study of beta chain features in type 1 diabetes. In its sample, this clone was seen a few times. Germline V CDR1 and CDR2: SGHTA, FQGNSA. The CDR3 has 16 residues. The trim removed 5 bases at V and 4 bases at J, leaving 12 bases unmatched. Investigators reverse transcribed all isolated RNA, so they sequenced expressed TCRB transcripts. Sequenced by immunoSEQ multiplex PCR; TCRdb stores in-frame clones only, minus some. Of fewer than 400,000 clones listed, around 8% are singletons. The sequence was collected from a woman aged 18-29 years in good health. V is TRBV7-2 and J is TRBJ2-5; 8 positions match TRBD2. Sequenced sample: central memory CD4+ T cells from blood. The CDR3: CASSQYQAGVGETQYF. The CDR3 region has the DNA TGTGCCAGCAGCCAATATCAAGCGGGAGTTGGAGAGACCCAGTACTTC.